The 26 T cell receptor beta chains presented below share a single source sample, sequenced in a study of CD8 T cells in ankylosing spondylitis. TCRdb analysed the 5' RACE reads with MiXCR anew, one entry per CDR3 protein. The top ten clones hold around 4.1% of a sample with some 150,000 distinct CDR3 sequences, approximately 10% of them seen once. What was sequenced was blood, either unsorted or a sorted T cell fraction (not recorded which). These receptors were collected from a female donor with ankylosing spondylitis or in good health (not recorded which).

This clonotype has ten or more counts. The chain's CDR3 is CASSQAQNTGELFF. The CDR3, as DNA: TGTGCCAGCAGCCAGGCACAGAACACCGGGGAGCTGTTTTTT. The V gene is TRBV3-1, the J gene TRBJ2-2; D ambiguous. Trimming cost V 3 bases and J 1 base, with 6 bases left between them. Germline V lookup: CDR1 LGHDT, CDR2 YNNKEL (reference sequence). The CDR3 runs to 14 residues. The full variable domain, completed using reference TRBV3-1 and TRBJ2-2, is DTAVSQTPKYLVTQMGNDKSIKCEQNLGHDTMYWYKQDSKKFLKIMFSYNNKELIINETVPNRFSPKSPDKAHLNLHINSLELGDSAVYFCASSQAQNTGELFFGEGSRLTVL.

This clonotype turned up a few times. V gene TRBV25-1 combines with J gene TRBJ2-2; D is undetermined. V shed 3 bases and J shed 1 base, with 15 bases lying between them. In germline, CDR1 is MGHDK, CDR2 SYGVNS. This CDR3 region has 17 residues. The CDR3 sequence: CASSDTYRTGNTGELFF. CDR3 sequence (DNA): TGTGCCAGCAGTGACACTTATAGGACGGGGAACACCGGGGAGCTGTTTTTT.

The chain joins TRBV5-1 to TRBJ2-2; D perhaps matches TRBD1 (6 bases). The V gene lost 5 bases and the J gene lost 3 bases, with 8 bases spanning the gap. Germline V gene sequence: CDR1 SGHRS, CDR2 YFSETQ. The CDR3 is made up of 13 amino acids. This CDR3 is CASRGAYTGELFF. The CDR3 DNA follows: TGCGCCAGCAGGGGGGCCTACACCGGGGAGCTGTTTTTT. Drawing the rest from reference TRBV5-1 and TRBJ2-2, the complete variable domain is KAGVTQTPRYLIKTRGQQVTLSCSPISGHRSVSWYQQTPGQGLQFLFEYFSETQRNKGNFPGRFSGRQFSNSRSEMNVSTLELGDSALYLCASRGAYTGELFFGEGSRLTVL.

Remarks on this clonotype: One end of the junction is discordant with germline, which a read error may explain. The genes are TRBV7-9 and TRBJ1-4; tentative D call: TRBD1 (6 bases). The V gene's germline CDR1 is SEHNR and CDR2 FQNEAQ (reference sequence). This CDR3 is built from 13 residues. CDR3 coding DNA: TGTACCAGCAGCTTCGGACAGAATGAAAAACTGTTTTTT. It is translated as CTSSFGQNEKLFF.

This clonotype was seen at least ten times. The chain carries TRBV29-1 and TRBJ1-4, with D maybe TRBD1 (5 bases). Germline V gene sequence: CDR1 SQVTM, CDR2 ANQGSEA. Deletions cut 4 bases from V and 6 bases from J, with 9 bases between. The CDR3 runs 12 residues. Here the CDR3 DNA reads TGCAGCGTTGGACAGCCCTATGAAAAACTGTTTTTT. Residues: CSVGQPYEKLFF.

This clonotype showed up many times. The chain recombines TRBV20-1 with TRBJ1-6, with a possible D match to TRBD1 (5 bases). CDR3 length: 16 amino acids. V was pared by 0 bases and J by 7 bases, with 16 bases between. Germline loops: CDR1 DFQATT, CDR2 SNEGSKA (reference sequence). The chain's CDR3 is CSARDHWGTANSPLHF. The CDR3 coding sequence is TGCAGTGCTAGAGATCATTGGGGGACGGCCAATTCACCCCTCCACTTT.

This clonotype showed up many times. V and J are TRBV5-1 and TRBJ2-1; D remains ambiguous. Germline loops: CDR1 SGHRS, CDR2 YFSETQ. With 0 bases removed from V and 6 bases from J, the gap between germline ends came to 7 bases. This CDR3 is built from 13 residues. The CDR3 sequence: CASSLASTNEQFF. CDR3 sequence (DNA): TGCGCCAGCAGCTTGGCCTCGACCAATGAGCAGTTCTTC.

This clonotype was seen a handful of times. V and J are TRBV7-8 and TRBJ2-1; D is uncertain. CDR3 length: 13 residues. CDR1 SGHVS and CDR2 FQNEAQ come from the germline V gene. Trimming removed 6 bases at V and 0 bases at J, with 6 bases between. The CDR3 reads CASSLPSYNEQFF. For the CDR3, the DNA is TGTGCCAGCAGTCTTCCCTCCTACAATGAGCAGTTCTTC.

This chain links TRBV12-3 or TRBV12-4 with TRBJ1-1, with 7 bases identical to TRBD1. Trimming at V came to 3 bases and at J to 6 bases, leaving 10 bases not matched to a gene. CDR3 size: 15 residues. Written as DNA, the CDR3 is TGTGCCAGCAGTTTCAGTTCAGGGGGGCCCCCTGAAGCTTTCTTT. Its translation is CASSFSSGGPPEAFF.

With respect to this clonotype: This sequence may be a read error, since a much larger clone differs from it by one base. In DNA, the CDR3 is TGTGCCAGCAGTGCCGGACACGGCGACACCTTC. Its protein product is CASSAGHGDTF. This rearrangement joins TRBV6-4 to TRBJ1-2; TRBD1 might be the D (5 bases). Trimming took 4 bases from V and 12 from J, leaving 12 bases between them. CDR1 is MRHNA, CDR2 SNTAGT, per germline. The CDR3 is 11 amino acids.

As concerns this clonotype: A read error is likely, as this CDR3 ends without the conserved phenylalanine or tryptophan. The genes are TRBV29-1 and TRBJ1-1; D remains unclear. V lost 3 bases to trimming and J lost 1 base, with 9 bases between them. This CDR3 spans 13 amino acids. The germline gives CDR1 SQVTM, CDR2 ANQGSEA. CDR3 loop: CSVEKDPNTEAFL. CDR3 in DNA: TGCAGCGTTGAGAAGGACCCGAACACTGAAGCTTTCTTG.

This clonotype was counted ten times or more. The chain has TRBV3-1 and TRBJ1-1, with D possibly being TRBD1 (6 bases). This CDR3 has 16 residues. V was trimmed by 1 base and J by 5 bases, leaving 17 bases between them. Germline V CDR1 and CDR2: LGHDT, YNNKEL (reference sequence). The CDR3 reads CASSQGEGAGETEAFF. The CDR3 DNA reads TGTGCCAGCAGCCAAGGCGAGGGTGCAGGGGAGACTGAAGCTTTCTTT. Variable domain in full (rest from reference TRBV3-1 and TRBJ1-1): DTAVSQTPKYLVTQMGNDKSIKCEQNLGHDTMYWYKQDSKKFLKIMFSYNNKELIINETVPNRFSPKSPDKAHLNLHINSLELGDSAVYFCASSQGEGAGETEAFFGQGTRLTVV.

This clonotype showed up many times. CDR3 DNA sequence: TGCAGTGCTGAACTGGGGGGGCCGGGAGATACGCAGTATTTT. Amino acids: CSAELGGPGDTQYF. The chain has TRBV20-1 and TRBJ2-3, with D possibly matching TRBD2 (7 bases). Trimming removed 5 bases at V and 5 bases at J, with 17 bases between. The CDR3 is made up of 14 amino acids. Germline loops: CDR1 DFQATT, CDR2 SNEGSKA (reference sequence).

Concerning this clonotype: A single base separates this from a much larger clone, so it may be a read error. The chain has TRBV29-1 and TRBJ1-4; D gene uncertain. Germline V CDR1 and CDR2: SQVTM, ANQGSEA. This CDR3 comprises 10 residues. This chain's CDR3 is CNVEDGKLFF. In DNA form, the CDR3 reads TGCAACGTTGAGGACGGAAAACTGTTTTTT.

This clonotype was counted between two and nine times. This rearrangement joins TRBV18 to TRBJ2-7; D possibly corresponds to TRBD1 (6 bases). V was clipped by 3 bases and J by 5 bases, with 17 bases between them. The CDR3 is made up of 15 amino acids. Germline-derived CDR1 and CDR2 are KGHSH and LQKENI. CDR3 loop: CASSPKRQVVDEQYF. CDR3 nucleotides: TGTGCCAGCTCACCCAAAAGACAGGTGGTTGACGAGCAGTACTTC.

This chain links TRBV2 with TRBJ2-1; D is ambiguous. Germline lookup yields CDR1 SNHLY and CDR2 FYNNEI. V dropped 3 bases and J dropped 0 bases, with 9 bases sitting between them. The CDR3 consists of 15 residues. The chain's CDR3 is CASSDGSSSYNEQFF. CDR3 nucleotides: TGTGCCAGCAGTGACGGGTCAAGCTCCTACAATGAGCAGTTCTTC.

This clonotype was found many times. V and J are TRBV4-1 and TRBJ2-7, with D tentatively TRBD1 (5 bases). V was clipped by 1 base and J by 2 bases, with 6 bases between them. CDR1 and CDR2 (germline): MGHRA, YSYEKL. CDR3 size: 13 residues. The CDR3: CASSQGQPYEQYF. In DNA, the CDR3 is TGCGCCAGCAGCCAAGGACAGCCCTACGAGCAGTACTTC.

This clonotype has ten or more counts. Here the CDR3 reads CASSQGHGPSYEQYF. The CDR3 nucleotides are TGCGCCAGCAGCCAAGGGCACGGCCCCTCCTACGAGCAGTACTTC. The chain carries TRBV4-1 and TRBJ2-7, with D uncertain. The length of the CDR3 is 15 residues. V lost 1 base to trimming and J lost 0 bases, with 10 bases between them. Germline CDR1 is MGHRA and CDR2 is YSYEKL.

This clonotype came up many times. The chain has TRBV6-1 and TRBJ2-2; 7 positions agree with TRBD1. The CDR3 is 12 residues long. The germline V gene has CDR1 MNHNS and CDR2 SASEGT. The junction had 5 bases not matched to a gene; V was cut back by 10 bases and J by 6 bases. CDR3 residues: CAIQDRAGELFF. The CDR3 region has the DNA TGTGCCATTCAAGACAGGGCCGGGGAGCTGTTTTTT.

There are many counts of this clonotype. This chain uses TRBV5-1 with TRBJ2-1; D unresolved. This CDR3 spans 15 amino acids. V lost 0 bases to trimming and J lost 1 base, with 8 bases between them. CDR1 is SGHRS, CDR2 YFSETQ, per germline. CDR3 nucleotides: TGCGCCAGCAGCTTGGTAGCCTTGTCCTACAATGAGCAGTTCTTC. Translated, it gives CASSLVALSYNEQFF.

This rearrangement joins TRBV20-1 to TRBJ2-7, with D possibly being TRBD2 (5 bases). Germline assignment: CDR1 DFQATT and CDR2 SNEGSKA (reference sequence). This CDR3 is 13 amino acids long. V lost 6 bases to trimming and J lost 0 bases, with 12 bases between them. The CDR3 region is CSAHERTSYEQYF. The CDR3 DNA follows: TGCAGTGCCCACGAGCGGACCTCCTACGAGCAGTACTTC.

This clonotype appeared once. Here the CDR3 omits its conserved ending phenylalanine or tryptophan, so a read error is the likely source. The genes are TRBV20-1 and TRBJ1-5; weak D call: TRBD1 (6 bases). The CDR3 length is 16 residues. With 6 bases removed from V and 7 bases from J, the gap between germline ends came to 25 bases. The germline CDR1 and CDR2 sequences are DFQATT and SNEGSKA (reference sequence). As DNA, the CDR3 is TGCAGTGCGGCCAGTAGAGTTCGGGGGCGGGTGCAGCCCCAGCATCTT. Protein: CSAASRVRGRVQPQHL.

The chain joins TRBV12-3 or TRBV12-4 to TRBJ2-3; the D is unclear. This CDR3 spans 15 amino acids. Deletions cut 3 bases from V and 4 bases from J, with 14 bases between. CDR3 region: CASSFLPGTPDTQYF. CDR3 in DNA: TGTGCCAGCAGTTTCCTACCGGGTACCCCAGATACGCAGTATTTT.

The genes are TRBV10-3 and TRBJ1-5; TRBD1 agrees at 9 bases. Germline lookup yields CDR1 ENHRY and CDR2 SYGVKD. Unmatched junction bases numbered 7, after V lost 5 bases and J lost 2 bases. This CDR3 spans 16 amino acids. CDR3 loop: CAISPTGGSGNQPQHF. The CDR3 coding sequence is TGTGCCATCAGTCCAACAGGGGGCTCTGGCAATCAGCCCCAGCATTTT.

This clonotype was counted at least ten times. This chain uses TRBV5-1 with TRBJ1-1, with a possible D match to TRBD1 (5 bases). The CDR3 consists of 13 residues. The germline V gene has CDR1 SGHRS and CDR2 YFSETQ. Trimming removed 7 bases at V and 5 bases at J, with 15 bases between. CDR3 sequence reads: CASGNQGRTEAFF. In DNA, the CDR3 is TGCGCCAGCGGGAACCAGGGACGGACTGAAGCTTTCTTT.

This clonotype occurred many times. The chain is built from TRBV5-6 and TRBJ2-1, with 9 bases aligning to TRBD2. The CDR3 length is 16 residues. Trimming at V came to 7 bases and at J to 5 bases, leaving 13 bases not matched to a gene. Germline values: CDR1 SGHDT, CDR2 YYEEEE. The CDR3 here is CASCAAGGLGDNEQFF. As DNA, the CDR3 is TGTGCCAGCTGTGCCGCGGGAGGGTTGGGCGACAATGAGCAGTTCTTC.